This note documents a single T cell receptor beta chain sequence. The data stem from a study of blood T cell repertoires in COVID-19. Study details: Samples came from the United States, Italy and Spain, spanning acute and convalescent COVID-19.

In terms of age and location, participants ranged from about 18 to 90 years and lived in 24 US areas. Participant-given clinical history determined each cohort assignment. Germline lookup yields CDR1 MNHEY and CDR2 SMNVEV (reference sequence). CDR3 length: 16 amino acids. V was trimmed by 4 bases and J by 5 bases, leaving 18 bases between them. Here immunoSEQ multiplex PCR was the method, and the copy in TCRdb shows in-frame clones only, minus some. This table has around 180,000 clones, roughly 87% appearing once. V and J are TRBV27 and TRBJ1-5; TRBD1 might be the D (6 bases). This TCR derives from a woman in her forties with acute COVID-19. Material: PBMCs or T cells enriched from blood (not recorded which). The CDR3 loop reads CASSSRQVIGYQPQHF. The CDR3 nucleotides read TGTGCCAGCAGTTCACGACAGGTTATCGGGTATCAGCCCCAGCATTTT.